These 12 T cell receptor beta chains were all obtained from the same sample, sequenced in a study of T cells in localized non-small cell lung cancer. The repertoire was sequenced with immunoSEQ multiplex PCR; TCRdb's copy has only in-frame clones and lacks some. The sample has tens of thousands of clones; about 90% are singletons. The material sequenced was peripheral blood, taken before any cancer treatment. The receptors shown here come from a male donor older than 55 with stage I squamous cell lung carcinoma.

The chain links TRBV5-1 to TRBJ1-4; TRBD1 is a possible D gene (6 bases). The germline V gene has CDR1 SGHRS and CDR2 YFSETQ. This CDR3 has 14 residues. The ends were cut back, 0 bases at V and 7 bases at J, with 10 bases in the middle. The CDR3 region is CASSLEAGVEKLFF. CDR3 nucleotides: TGCGCCAGCAGCTTGGAGGCAGGGGTTGAAAAACTGTTTTTT.

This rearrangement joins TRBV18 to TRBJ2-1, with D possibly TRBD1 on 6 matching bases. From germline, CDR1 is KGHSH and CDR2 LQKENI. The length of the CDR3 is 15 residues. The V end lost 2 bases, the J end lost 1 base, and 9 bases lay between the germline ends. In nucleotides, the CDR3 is TGTGCCAGCTCACCAAGGGGGTCTTCCTACAATGAGCAGTTCTTC. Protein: CASSPRGSSYNEQFF. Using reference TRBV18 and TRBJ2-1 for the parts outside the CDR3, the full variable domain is NAGVMQNPRHLVRRRGQEARLRCSPMKGHSHVYWYRQLPEEGLKFMVYLQKENIIDESGMPKERFSAEFPKEGPSILRIQQVVRGDSAAYFCASSPRGSSYNEQFFGPGTRLTVL.

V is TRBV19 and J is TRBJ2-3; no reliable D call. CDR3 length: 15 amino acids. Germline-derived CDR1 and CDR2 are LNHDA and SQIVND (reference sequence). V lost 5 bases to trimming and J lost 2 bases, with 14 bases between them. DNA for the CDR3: TGTGCCAGTAGTTTCCGACTCCGTGACACAGATACGCAGTATTTT. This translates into CASSFRLRDTDTQYF.

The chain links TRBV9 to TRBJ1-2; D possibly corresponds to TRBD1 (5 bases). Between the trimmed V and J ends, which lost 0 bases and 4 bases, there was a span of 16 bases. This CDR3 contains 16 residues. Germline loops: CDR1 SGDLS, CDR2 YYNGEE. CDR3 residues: CASSVVEGVGLYGYTF. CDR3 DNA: TGTGCCAGCAGCGTAGTTGAGGGTGTGGGGCTCTATGGCTACACCTTC. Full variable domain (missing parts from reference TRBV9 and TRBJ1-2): DSGVTQTPKHLITATGQRVTLRCSPRSGDLSVYWYQQSLDQGLQFLIQYYNGEERAKGNILERFSAQQFPDLHSELNLSSLELGDSALYFCASSVVEGVGLYGYTFGSGTRLTVV.

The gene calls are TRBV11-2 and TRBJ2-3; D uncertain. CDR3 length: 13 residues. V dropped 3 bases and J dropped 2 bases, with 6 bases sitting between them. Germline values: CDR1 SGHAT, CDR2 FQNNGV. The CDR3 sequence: CASSLAITDTQYF. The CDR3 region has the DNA TGTGCCAGCAGCTTGGCAATCACAGATACGCAGTATTTT.

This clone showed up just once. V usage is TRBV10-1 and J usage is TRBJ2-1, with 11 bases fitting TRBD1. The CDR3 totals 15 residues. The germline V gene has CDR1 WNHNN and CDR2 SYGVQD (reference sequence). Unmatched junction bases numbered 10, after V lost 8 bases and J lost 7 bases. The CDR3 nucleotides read TGCGCCAGCTCGATAGGGACAGGGGGTCGGAATGAGCAGTTCTTC. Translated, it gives CASSIGTGGRNEQFF.

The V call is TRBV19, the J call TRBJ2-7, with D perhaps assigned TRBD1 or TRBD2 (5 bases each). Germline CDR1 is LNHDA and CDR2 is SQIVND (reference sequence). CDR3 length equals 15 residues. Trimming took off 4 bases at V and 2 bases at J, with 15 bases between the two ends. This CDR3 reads CASSNPGTQPYEQYF. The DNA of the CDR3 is TGTGCCAGTAGTAACCCTGGGACCCAACCCTACGAGCAGTACTTC.

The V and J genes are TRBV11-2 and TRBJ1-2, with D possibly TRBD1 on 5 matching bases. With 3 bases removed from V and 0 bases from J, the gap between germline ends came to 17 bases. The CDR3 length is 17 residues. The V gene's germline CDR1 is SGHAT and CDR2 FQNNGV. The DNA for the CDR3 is TGTGCCAGCAGCTTTAAATGGGGGGTCGGGACTAACTATGGCTACACCTTC. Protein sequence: CASSFKWGVGTNYGYTF.

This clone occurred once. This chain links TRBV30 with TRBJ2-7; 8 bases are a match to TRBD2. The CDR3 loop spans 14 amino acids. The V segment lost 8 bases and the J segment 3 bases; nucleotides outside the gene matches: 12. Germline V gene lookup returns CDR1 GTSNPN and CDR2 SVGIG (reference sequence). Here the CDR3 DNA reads TGTGCCATGGAGGGAGCGGGGGATTTCTACGAGCAGTACTTC. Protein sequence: CAMEGAGDFYEQYF. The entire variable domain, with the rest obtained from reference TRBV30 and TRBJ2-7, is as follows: SQTIHQWPATLVQPVGSPLSLECTVEGTSNPNLYWYRQAAGRGLQLLFYSVGIGQISSEVPQNLSASRPQDRQFILSSKKLLLSDSGFYLCAMEGAGDFYEQYFGPGTRLTVT.

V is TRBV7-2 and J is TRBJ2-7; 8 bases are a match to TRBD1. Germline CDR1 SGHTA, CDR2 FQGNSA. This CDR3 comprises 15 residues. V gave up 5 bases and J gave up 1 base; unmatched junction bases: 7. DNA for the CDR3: TGTGCCAGCAGCAGACAGGGGTCGTCGTCCTACGAGCAGTACTTC. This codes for CASSRQGSSSYEQYF.

The CDR3 bases are TGTGCCAGCGTTTCCATGACAGGCCATCAGCCCCAGCATTTT. It specifies CASVSMTGHQPQHF. The V gene is TRBV6-1, the J gene TRBJ1-5; D possibly corresponds to TRBD1 (6 bases). The CDR3 consists of 14 residues. Trimming took off 8 bases at V and 5 bases at J, with 16 bases between the two ends. The germline CDR1 and CDR2 sequences are MNHNS and SASEGT.

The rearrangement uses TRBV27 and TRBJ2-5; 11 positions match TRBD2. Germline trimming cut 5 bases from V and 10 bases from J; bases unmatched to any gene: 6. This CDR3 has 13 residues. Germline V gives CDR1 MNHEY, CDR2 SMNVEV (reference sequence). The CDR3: CASSETSGVSQYF. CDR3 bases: TGTGCCAGCAGTGAGACTAGCGGGGTGAGCCAGTACTTC.